The 27 T cell receptor beta chains in this list originate from one sample, sequenced in a study of graft-versus-host responses after intestinal transplantation. Some clones are missing from TCRdb's copy, which holds only in-frame ones; the method was immunoSEQ multiplex PCR. The data contain about 27,000 clones, about 81% of them seen just once; the ten biggest clones take up roughly 0.7%. The antigens for these receptors are not known. Specimen: unstimulated CD4+ T cells sorted from spleen or lymph node cells, collected before intestinal transplant. The receptors derive from a human donor who received an intestinal transplant.

This rearrangement joins TRBV11-2 to TRBJ2-7, with 7 bases that match TRBD1. V shed 4 bases, J shed 5 bases, and the junction held 2 bases outside the gene matches. The CDR3 extends over 12 amino acids. Germline-derived CDR1 and CDR2 are SGHAT and FQNNGV. The CDR3 protein is CASSYRGDEQYF. CDR3 bases: TGTGCCAGCAGCTACAGGGGAGACGAGCAGTACTTC.

The chain recombines TRBV2 with TRBJ1-2; 9 bases are shared with TRBD1. V trimming: 8 bases; J trimming: 4 bases; junction bases outside the gene matches: 5. This CDR3 contains 13 residues. Germline loops: CDR1 SNHLY, CDR2 FYNNEI. CDR3 protein: CASRQGGGYGYTF. The CDR3 nucleotides read TGTGCCAGCCGACAGGGGGGTGGCTATGGCTACACCTTC. Full variable domain (missing parts from reference TRBV2 and TRBJ1-2): EPEVTQTPSHQVTQMGQEVILRCVPISNHLYFYWYRQILGQKVEFLVSFYNNEISEKSEIFDDQFSVERPDGSNFTLKIRSTKLEDSAMYFCASRQGGGYGYTFGSGTRLTVV.

This chain connects TRBV10-3 to TRBJ1-1, with a possible D match to TRBD1 (5 bases). The CDR3 is 13 residues long. Germline V gives CDR1 ENHRY, CDR2 SYGVKD. Trimming took 0 bases from V and 12 from J, leaving 14 bases between them. CDR3 in amino acids: CAISESTPGNTFF. In DNA, the CDR3 is TGTGCCATCAGTGAGTCGACCCCAGGGAATACTTTCTTT.

The gene calls are TRBV6-5 and TRBJ1-4, with 9 bases fitting TRBD1. The ends lost 7 bases at V and 5 bases at J; junction bases unmatched: 5. Germline V gene data show CDR1 as MNHEY and CDR2 as SVGAGI. This CDR3 has 14 amino acids. The CDR3 DNA follows: TGTGCCAGCAAACAGGGGGCAAGGAATGAAAAACTGTTTTTT. Translation: CASKQGARNEKLFF.

The rearrangement links TRBV11-2 to TRBJ2-3; unclear D gene. In germline, CDR1 is SGHAT, CDR2 FQNNGV. The CDR3 is 15 residues long. Trimming took 1 base from V and 0 from J, leaving 8 bases between them. CDR3: CASSLGGFSTDTQYF. CDR3 DNA: TGTGCCAGCAGCTTAGGGGGATTTAGCACAGATACGCAGTATTTT.

The CDR3 nucleotides are TGTGCCATCTCGGGGACTAGCGAATTTCGAGATACGCAGTATTTT. Its protein product is CAISGTSEFRDTQYF. The V call is TRBV10-3, the J call TRBJ2-3; 10 nucleotides line up with TRBD2. V lost 8 bases and J lost 5; bases outside the gene matches: 10. The CDR3 consists of 15 residues. Germline CDR1 and CDR2: ENHRY and SYGVKD.

V usage is TRBV4-1 and J usage is TRBJ1-2; no clear D gene. V shed 0 bases and J shed 2 bases, with 4 bases lying between them. CDR1 and CDR2 (germline): MGHRA, YSYEKL. The CDR3 is made up of 13 amino acids. The CDR3 nucleotides read TGCGCCAGCAGCCAAGAGGGAAACTATGGCTACACCTTC. This translates into CASSQEGNYGYTF.

The CDR3 DNA is TGCGCCAGCAGTGAGTCAAATGATCCGGGACAGCCTTTGACCGGGGAGCTGTTTTTT. It yields the protein CASSESNDPGQPLTGELFF. The rearrangement uses TRBV10-1 and TRBJ2-2, with TRBD1 identical over 7 bases. CDR1 and CDR2 (germline): WNHNN, SYGVQD (reference sequence). The CDR3 has 19 amino acids. With 0 bases clipped from V and 5 bases from J, the junction kept 15 bases outside the gene matches.

The chain joins TRBV7-3 to TRBJ2-3, with 7 bases lining up with TRBD1. CDR1 is SGHTA, CDR2 FQGTGA, per germline. V trimming: 5 bases; J trimming: 4 bases; junction bases outside the gene matches: 6. The CDR3 is 14 amino acids. CDR3 amino acids: CASSPTGSPDTQYF. In DNA form, the CDR3 reads TGTGCCAGCAGCCCGACAGGGAGCCCAGATACGCAGTATTTT.

This clone has only one observation. The V and J genes are TRBV10-3 and TRBJ1-2; D is uncertain. The germline V and J ends were trimmed by 2 bases and 4 bases, with 5 bases remaining between them. CDR3 length: 12 residues. Germline lookup yields CDR1 ENHRY and CDR2 SYGVKD. CDR3 amino acids: CAISEEPYGYTF. As DNA, the CDR3 is TGTGCCATCAGTGAGGAACCCTATGGCTACACCTTC.

V is TRBV11-2 and J is TRBJ2-7, with TRBD2 identical over 8 bases. With 8 bases clipped from V and 2 bases from J, the junction kept 11 bases outside the gene matches. The CDR3 loop spans 15 amino acids. Germline values: CDR1 SGHAT, CDR2 FQNNGV. CDR3 in DNA: TGTGCCAGCCGACCTGTAAACGGGAGGGCCTACGAGCAGTACTTC. This codes for CASRPVNGRAYEQYF.

This clone has more than one count but fewer than ten. The chain uses TRBV4-1 and TRBJ2-5; TRBD2 agrees at 14 bases. The junction had 10 bases not matched to a gene; V was cut back by 5 bases and J by 5 bases. The length of the CDR3 is 17 residues. Per germline, CDR1 MGHRA and CDR2 YSYEKL. CDR3: CASSIQTSGRVWETQYF. The CDR3 coding sequence is TGCGCCAGCAGCATCCAGACTAGCGGGAGGGTCTGGGAGACCCAGTACTTC.

A note on this clone: The junction shows a germline mismatch at one end, possibly a read error. This rearrangement joins TRBV2 to TRBJ1-2; D gene uncertain. CDR3 length: 15 residues. The germline V gene has CDR1 SNHLY and CDR2 FYNNEI. This chain's CDR3 is CASSGGRRVNYSYTF. The CDR3 region has the DNA TGTGCCAGCAGTGGGGGTCGGAGGGTTAACTATAGCTACACCTTC. The complete variable domain, with remaining parts taken from reference TRBV2 and TRBJ1-2, reads EPEVTQTPSHQVTQMGQEVILRCVPISNHLYFYWYRQILGQKVEFLVSFYNNEISEKSEIFDDQFSVERPDGSNFTLKIRSTKLEDSAMYFCASSGGRRVNYSYTFGSGTRLTVV.

CDR3 protein: CASSVGGRANEKLFF. In nucleotides, the CDR3 is TGTGCCAGCAGCGTAGGCGGCAGGGCTAATGAAAAACTGTTTTTT. The rearrangement links TRBV9 to TRBJ1-4, with D perhaps matching TRBD1 (5 bases). V was clipped by 0 bases and J by 3 bases, with 9 bases between them. The CDR3 length is 15 residues. Germline CDR1 reads SGDLS; CDR2 reads YYNGEE.

This sequence joins TRBV28 and TRBJ2-4; 8 bases agree with TRBD1. The CDR3 covers 14 residues. CDR1 is MDHEN, CDR2 SYDVKM, per germline. V shed 4 bases and J 1 base; nucleotides not matched to a gene: 0. CDR3 region: CASSWTGAKNIQYF. The CDR3 DNA sequence: TGTGCCAGCAGTTGGACAGGGGCCAAAAACATTCAGTACTTC.

The V gene is TRBV19, the J gene TRBJ1-2; D remains unclear. This CDR3 comprises 14 residues. Germline CDR1 and CDR2: LNHDA and SQIVND (reference sequence). V gave up 3 bases and J gave up 4 bases, with 12 bases separating them. CDR3 DNA: TGTGCCAGTAGTATTTTACGGACCGCCTATGGCTACACCTTC. It codes for CASSILRTAYGYTF. Combining the CDR3 with reference TRBV19 and TRBJ1-2 gives the whole variable domain DGGITQSPKYLFRKEGQNVTLSCEQNLNHDAMYWYRQDPGQGLRLIYYSQIVNDFQKGDIAEGYSVSREKKESFPLTVTSAQKNPTAFYLCASSILRTAYGYTFGSGTRLTVV.

The chain uses TRBV12-5 and TRBJ2-1, with 9 nucleotides matching TRBD1. Trimming cost V 1 base and J 4 bases; bases outside gene matches: 8. This CDR3 region has 17 residues. From germline, CDR1 is LGHNT and CDR2 FRNRAP. As DNA, the CDR3 is TGTGCTAGTGGTTTGGCCTCCGGGACAGGGTTATACAATGAGCAGTTCTTC. Amino acid sequence: CASGLASGTGLYNEQFF.

The chain carries TRBV6-6 and TRBJ2-5; D is ambiguous. This CDR3 spans 12 amino acids. From germline, CDR1 is MNHNY and CDR2 SVGAGI (reference sequence). V dropped 0 bases and J dropped 2 bases, with 1 base sitting between them. CDR3 in amino acids: CASSYSQETQYF. The CDR3, as DNA: TGTGCCAGCAGTTACTCGCAAGAGACCCAGTACTTC.

The chain uses TRBV7-2 and TRBJ2-5; 7 bases line up with TRBD1. V lost 3 bases and J lost 5; bases outside the gene matches: 3. This CDR3 is 13 amino acids long. Per germline, CDR1 SGHTA and CDR2 FQGNSA. The CDR3 bases are TGTGCCAGCAGCTTTGACAGGGAGGAGACCCAGTACTTC. Amino acid sequence: CASSFDREETQYF.

This clone has a handful of counts. This chain links TRBV2 with TRBJ1-3; 9 bases map to TRBD1. The CDR3 runs 16 residues. The germline V gene has CDR1 SNHLY and CDR2 FYNNEI. After removal of 5 bases from V and 4 bases from J, the junction contained 9 bases not matched to a gene. CDR3 amino acids: CASSLAGQGSGNTIYF. CDR3 nucleotides: TGTGCCAGCAGTCTGGCGGGACAGGGCTCAGGAAACACCATATATTTT. Complete variable domain (other parts from reference TRBV2 and TRBJ1-3): EPEVTQTPSHQVTQMGQEVILRCVPISNHLYFYWYRQILGQKVEFLVSFYNNEISEKSEIFDDQFSVERPDGSNFTLKIRSTKLEDSAMYFCASSLAGQGSGNTIYFGEGSWLTVV.

This chain connects TRBV6-5 to TRBJ2-7; D is perhaps TRBD1 (6 bases). V shed 7 bases and J shed 1 base, with 17 bases lying between them. CDR3 size: 15 residues. Germline V gene sequence: CDR1 MNHEY, CDR2 SVGAGI. The DNA for the CDR3 is TGTGCCAGCACCTATACGACAGGATGGTCCTACGAGCAGTACTTC. Translation: CASTYTTGWSYEQYF.

The rearrangement links TRBV19 to TRBJ2-1, with 11 bases that match TRBD1. The CDR3 spans 14 residues. Germline CDR1 LNHDA, CDR2 SQIVND (reference sequence). With V trimmed by 7 bases and J by 8 bases, 7 bases remained unmatched. The CDR3 loop is CASKDRGRSDEQFF. The DNA for the CDR3 is TGTGCCAGTAAGGACAGGGGGCGGTCTGATGAGCAGTTCTTC.

V and J are TRBV30 and TRBJ2-7; D remains ambiguous. The length of the CDR3 is 10 residues. V was clipped by 5 bases and J by 3 bases, with 5 bases between them. From germline, CDR1 is GTSNPN and CDR2 SVGIG (reference sequence). The CDR3 is CAWGFYEQYF. The CDR3 DNA follows: TGTGCCTGGGGGTTCTACGAGCAGTACTTC.

The chain uses TRBV6-1 and TRBJ1-4; no definite D call. The CDR3 is 13 residues long. V lost 6 bases and J 3 bases, leaving 8 bases between the germline ends. Germline lookup yields CDR1 MNHNS and CDR2 SASEGT. In nucleotides, the CDR3 is TGTGCCAGCAGGCCATCTGCTAATGAAAAACTGTTTTTT. Its protein is CASRPSANEKLFF.

This clone was counted only a few times. In DNA form, the CDR3 reads TGTGCCAGCAGCTTCCGGGACCTCACCTACGAGCAGTACTTC. As protein: CASSFRDLTYEQYF. The chain couples TRBV2 to TRBJ2-7; the D call may be TRBD1 or TRBD2 (5 bases each). The CDR3 has 14 amino acids. Trimming left V 6 bases short and J 2 bases short, with 14 bases between. Germline values: CDR1 SNHLY, CDR2 FYNNEI.

The sample holds one count of this clone. The CDR3 DNA follows: TGTGCCAGCAGCCTAAGTAGGGAACATGGCTACACCTTC. Amino acid sequence: CASSLSREHGYTF. The chain links TRBV7-3 to TRBJ1-2; no clear D. CDR1 SGHTA and CDR2 FQGTGA come from the germline V gene. The CDR3 consists of 13 residues. V was pared by 5 bases and J by 6 bases, with 13 bases between.

Turning to this clone: The sample has other DNA sequences that encode this CDR3 too. The chain joins TRBV5-1 to TRBJ1-2, with TRBD1 identical over 8 bases. The CDR3 consists of 12 residues. The germline V gene encodes CDR1 SGHRS and CDR2 YFSETQ. V trimming: 4 bases; J trimming: 6 bases; junction bases outside the gene matches: 2. The CDR3 sequence: CASSPGGDGYTF. The CDR3, as DNA: TGCGCCAGCAGCCCAGGGGGCGATGGCTACACCTTC.